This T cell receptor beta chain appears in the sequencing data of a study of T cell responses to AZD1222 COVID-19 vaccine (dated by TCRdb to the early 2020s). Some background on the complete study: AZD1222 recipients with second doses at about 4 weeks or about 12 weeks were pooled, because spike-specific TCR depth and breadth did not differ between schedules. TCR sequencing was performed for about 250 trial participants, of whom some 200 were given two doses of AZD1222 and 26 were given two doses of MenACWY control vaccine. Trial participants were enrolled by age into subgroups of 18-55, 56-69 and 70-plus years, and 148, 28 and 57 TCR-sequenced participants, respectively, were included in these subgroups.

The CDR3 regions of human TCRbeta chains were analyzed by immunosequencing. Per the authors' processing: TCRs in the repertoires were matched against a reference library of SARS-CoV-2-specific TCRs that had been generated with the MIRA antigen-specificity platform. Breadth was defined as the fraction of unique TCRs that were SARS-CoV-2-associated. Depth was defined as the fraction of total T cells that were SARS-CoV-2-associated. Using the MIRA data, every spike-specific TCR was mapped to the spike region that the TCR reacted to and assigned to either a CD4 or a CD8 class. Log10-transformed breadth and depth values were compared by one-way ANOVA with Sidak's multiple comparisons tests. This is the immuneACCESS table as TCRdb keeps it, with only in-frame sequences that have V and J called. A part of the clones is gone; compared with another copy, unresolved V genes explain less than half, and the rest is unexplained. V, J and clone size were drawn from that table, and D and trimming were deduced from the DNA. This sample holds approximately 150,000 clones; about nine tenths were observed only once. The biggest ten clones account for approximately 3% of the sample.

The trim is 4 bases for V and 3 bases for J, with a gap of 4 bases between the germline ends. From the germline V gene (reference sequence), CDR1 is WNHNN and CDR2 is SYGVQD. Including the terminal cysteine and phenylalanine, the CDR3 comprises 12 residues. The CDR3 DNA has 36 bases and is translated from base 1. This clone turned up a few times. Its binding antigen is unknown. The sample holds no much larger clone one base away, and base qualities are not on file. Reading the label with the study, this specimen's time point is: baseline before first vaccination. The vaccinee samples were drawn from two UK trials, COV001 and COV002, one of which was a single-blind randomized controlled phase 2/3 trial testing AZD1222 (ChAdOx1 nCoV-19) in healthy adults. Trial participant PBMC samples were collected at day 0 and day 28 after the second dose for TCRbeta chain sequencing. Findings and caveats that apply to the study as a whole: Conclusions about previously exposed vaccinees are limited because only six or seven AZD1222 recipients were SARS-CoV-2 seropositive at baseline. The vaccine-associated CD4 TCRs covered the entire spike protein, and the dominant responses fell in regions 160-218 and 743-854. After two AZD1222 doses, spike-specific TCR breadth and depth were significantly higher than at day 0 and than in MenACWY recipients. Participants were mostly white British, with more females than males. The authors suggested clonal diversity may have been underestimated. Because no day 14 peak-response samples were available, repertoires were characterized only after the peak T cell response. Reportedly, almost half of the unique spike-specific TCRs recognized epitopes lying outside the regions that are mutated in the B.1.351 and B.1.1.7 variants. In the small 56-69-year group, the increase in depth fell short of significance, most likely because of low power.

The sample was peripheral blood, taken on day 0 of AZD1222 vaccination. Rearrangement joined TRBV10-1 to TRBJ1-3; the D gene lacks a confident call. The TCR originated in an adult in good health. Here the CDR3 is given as CASSAIGNTIYF. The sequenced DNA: TGCGCCAGCAGTGCAATTGGAAACACCATATATTTT.